The next 23 T cell receptor beta chains were all read from a single sample in a study of cytomegalovirus exposure and HLA in healthy donors. Primers: 60 Vbeta forward and 13 Jbeta reverse. Libraries were prepared by immunoSEQ multiplex PCR; TCRdb keeps only in-frame clonotypes and omits some of them. In the table there are some 130,000 clones, around four fifths of which are singletons. The sample consisted of PBMCs. The source of these receptors is a male donor in good health and CMV-seropositive.

The genes are TRBV5-8 and TRBJ1-6; D ambiguous. The CDR3 totals 13 residues. Per germline, CDR1 SGHTS and CDR2 YDEGEE. V lost 1 base to trimming and J lost 7 bases, with 6 bases between them. This CDR3 reads CASSLTVNSPLHF. DNA of the CDR3: TGTGCCAGCAGCTTGACAGTAAATTCACCCCTCCACTTT.

The chain recombines TRBV27 with TRBJ2-2; 13 nucleotides line up with TRBD2. Looked up from germline, CDR1 is MNHEY and CDR2 is SMNVEV (reference sequence). This CDR3 region has 16 residues. The V segment lost 7 bases and the J segment 5 bases; nucleotides outside the gene matches: 7. The chain's CDR3 is CASNELAGGLTGELFF. The CDR3 nucleotides are TGTGCCAGCAACGAACTAGCGGGAGGGCTGACCGGGGAGCTGTTTTTT.

This clone was recorded a few times. The chain is built from TRBV1 and TRBJ2-1; the D call TRBD1 from the table was never checked on the DNA. TRBV1 is noted as a pseudogene. There are 11 residues in the CDR3. The CDR3 is CTSKDSNEQFF. The CDR3, as DNA: TGCACCAGCAAGGACAGCAATGAGCAGTTCTTC.

This chain connects TRBV19 to TRBJ1-2; no definite D call. CDR1 and CDR2 from the germline V gene are LNHDA and SQIVND (reference sequence). Deletions cut 5 bases from V and 5 bases from J, with 9 bases between. This CDR3 comprises 12 residues. The CDR3 is CASSDQRYGYTF. The CDR3 DNA follows: TGTGCCAGTAGTGACCAGCGGTATGGCTACACCTTC.

This chain connects TRBV10-1 to TRBJ2-7; D perhaps matches TRBD2 (6 bases). The CDR3 is 20 residues long. The V end lost 0 bases, the J end lost 0 bases, and 24 bases lay between the germline ends. Germline V lookup: CDR1 WNHNN, CDR2 SYGVQD (reference sequence). The CDR3 loop is CASSESKYDCRLASSYEQYF. The CDR3 DNA reads TGCGCCAGCAGTGAGTCGAAATACGACTGTAGGCTAGCGTCCTCCTACGAGCAGTACTTC.

The chain employs TRBV5-1 and TRBJ2-7; tentatively, D is TRBD2 (6 bases). Germline CDR1 reads SGHRS; CDR2 reads YFSETQ. The CDR3 has 14 amino acids. V was clipped by 5 bases and J by 6 bases, with 18 bases between them. CDR3 protein: CASRWGLASGEQYF. In DNA, the CDR3 is TGCGCCAGCAGGTGGGGACTGGCTTCGGGCGAGCAGTACTTC.

The CDR3 reads CAWSHRGTGEQYF. In DNA, the CDR3 is TGTGCCTGGAGTCATCGGGGAACGGGCGAGCAGTACTTC. The chain is built from TRBV30 and TRBJ2-7; tentative D call: TRBD2 (5 bases). The CDR3 is 13 residues long. Trimming stripped 2 bases from V and 6 bases from J, with 14 bases between. The germline V gene has CDR1 GTSNPN and CDR2 SVGIG (reference sequence).

The gene calls are TRBV27 and TRBJ1-1, with D possibly matching TRBD1 (5 bases). CDR3 size: 16 residues. Trimming shortened V by 0 bases and J by 6 bases, and 17 bases separated the two germline ends. The germline V gene has CDR1 MNHEY and CDR2 SMNVEV (reference sequence). In DNA, the CDR3 is TGTGCCAGCAGTTTATCTTACGCGGGGGGGAGTTCTGAAGCTTTCTTT. The encoded protein is CASSLSYAGGSSEAFF.

On this clone: The sample holds other DNA sequences that translate to the same CDR3. The chain has TRBV19 and TRBJ1-3; the D gene is possibly TRBD1 (6 bases). Germline CDR1 is LNHDA and CDR2 is SQIVND (reference sequence). V was trimmed by 3 bases and J by 4 bases, leaving 13 bases between them. CDR3 length: 15 amino acids. The CDR3 DNA follows: TGTGCCAGTAGTATCGGGCAGGGGCTCGGAAACACCATATATTTT. Translating gives CASSIGQGLGNTIYF.

This clone was detected once. This chain uses TRBV5-1 with TRBJ1-3, with D possibly matching TRBD1 (6 bases). Per the germline V gene, CDR1 is SGHRS and CDR2 is YFSETQ. Trimming pared 0 bases from V and 4 bases from J, leaving 11 bases between. There are 15 residues in the CDR3. CDR3 sequence: CASSLDSTGGNTIYF. The CDR3 DNA is TGCGCCAGCAGCTTGGACTCTACAGGGGGAAACACCATATATTTT.

This chain links TRBV15 with TRBJ1-2; a weak D match, TRBD1 (5 bases). The CDR3 totals 16 residues. The V end lost 1 base, the J end lost 3 bases, and 15 bases lay between the germline ends. Germline V gives CDR1 LNHNV, CDR2 YYDKDF (reference sequence). CDR3 in DNA: TGTGCCACCAGCAGAGTGGGGGGACTTGTTGACTATGGCTACACCTTC. Encoded protein: CATSRVGGLVDYGYTF.

This clone was observed once. The J gene is TRBJ2-7, the V gene TRBV5-1; 8 bases line up with TRBD2. Per the germline V gene, CDR1 is SGHRS and CDR2 is YFSETQ. The CDR3 has 14 residues. V shed 2 bases, J shed 5 bases, and the junction held 6 bases outside the gene matches. CDR3 DNA sequence: TGCGCCAGCAGCTTCGGCGGGGGGATGGACGAGCAGTACTTC. Its protein product is CASSFGGGMDEQYF.

The V and J genes are TRBV27 and TRBJ2-1; 7 nucleotides line up with TRBD1. Trimming cost V 2 bases and J 4 bases; bases outside gene matches: 8. Germline V CDR1 and CDR2: MNHEY, SMNVEV (reference sequence). The CDR3 totals 16 residues. The CDR3 sequence: CASSLLRTGLYNEQFF. The CDR3 nucleotides are TGTGCCAGCAGTTTACTCAGGACAGGCTTATACAATGAGCAGTTCTTC.

The V gene is TRBV10-1, the J gene TRBJ2-1; 11 bases are shared with TRBD2. Germline V gives CDR1 WNHNN, CDR2 SYGVQD (reference sequence). CDR3 length equals 17 residues. V was pared by 0 bases and J by 6 bases, with 7 bases of the junction left unmatched. CDR3 nucleotides: TGCGCCAGCAGTGAGTCACTAGCGGGGGCCAGCTCCAATGAGCAGTTCTTC. Translated, it gives CASSESLAGASSNEQFF.

V usage is TRBV30 and J usage is TRBJ1-1, with TRBD1 as a possible D gene (5 bases). Germline CDR1 and CDR2: GTSNPN and SVGIG (reference sequence). Trimming cost V 4 bases and J 6 bases, with 27 bases left between them. This CDR3 contains 17 residues. The CDR3: CAWKPGGRRPRDAEAFF. CDR3 in DNA: TGTGCCTGGAAGCCTGGGGGGAGACGGCCGCGGGATGCTGAAGCTTTCTTT. Variable domain in full (rest from reference TRBV30 and TRBJ1-1): SQTIHQWPATLVQPVGSPLSLECTVEGTSNPNLYWYRQAAGRGLQLLFYSVGIGQISSEVPQNLSASRPQDRQFILSSKKLLLSDSGFYLCAWKPGGRRPRDAEAFFGQGTRLTVV.

The CDR3 DNA is TGTGCCAGTAGTAAGGGGGGGAGAAGCAGCACCGGGGAGCTGTTTTTT. Translating it yields CASSKGGRSSTGELFF. The chain uses TRBV19 and TRBJ2-2, with a weak D call TRBD2 (7 bases). V shed 4 bases and J shed 4 bases, with 16 bases lying between them. The CDR3 sequence is 16 residues long. Germline lookup yields CDR1 LNHDA and CDR2 SQIVND (reference sequence).

This rearrangement joins TRBV19 to TRBJ2-1, with TRBD2 identical over 7 bases. CDR1 is LNHDA and CDR2 is SQIVND in the germline V gene (reference sequence). V was clipped by 6 bases and J by 0 bases; unmatched bases: 8. The CDR3 has 16 residues. This CDR3 is CASSTSVQSSYNEQFF. The CDR3 coding sequence is TGTGCCAGTAGCACTAGCGTCCAGAGCTCCTACAATGAGCAGTTCTTC.

J is TRBJ2-2 and V is TRBV2; TRBD1 aligns across 8 bases. The CDR3 runs 14 residues. Germline V gene sequence: CDR1 SNHLY, CDR2 FYNNEI. After removal of 9 bases from V and 3 bases from J, the junction contained 6 bases not matched to a gene. CDR3 protein: CASKTGADTGELFF. The CDR3 DNA sequence: TGTGCCAGTAAGACAGGGGCGGACACCGGGGAGCTGTTTTTT.

The gene calls are TRBV19 and TRBJ2-7; 8 bases map to TRBD2. This CDR3 is 17 amino acids long. V was clipped by 3 bases and J by 4 bases; unmatched bases: 14. In germline, CDR1 is LNHDA, CDR2 SQIVND (reference sequence). CDR3 residues: CASSMGWGRTSSYEQYF. CDR3 sequence (DNA): TGTGCCAGTAGTATGGGCTGGGGGCGGACTAGCAGTTACGAGCAGTACTTC.

This chain connects TRBV29-1 to TRBJ2-7, with TRBD2 identical over 7 bases. The CDR3 is 11 residues long. With V trimmed by 5 bases and J by 6 bases, 4 bases remained unmatched. Germline V CDR1 and CDR2: SQVTM, ANQGSEA. This chain's CDR3 is CSVFRTSEQYF. Here the CDR3 DNA reads TGCAGCGTTTTTAGGACTAGCGAGCAGTACTTC.

The J gene is TRBJ1-4, the V gene TRBV15; D may be TRBD1 (6 bases). There are 15 residues in the CDR3. V gave up 3 bases and J gave up 5 bases, with 13 bases separating them. Germline CDR1 reads LNHNV; CDR2 reads YYDKDF (reference sequence). CDR3 region: CATSRHREHNEKLFF. DNA of the CDR3: TGTGCCACCAGCAGGCACAGGGAACACAATGAAAAACTGTTTTTT.

This clone appeared a single time. The chain couples TRBV25-1 to TRBJ1-2, with TRBD1 matching over 7 bases. J gave up 4 bases and V 3 bases, and 5 bases lay outside the gene matches. CDR1 and CDR2 (germline): MGHDK, SYGVNS. The CDR3 consists of 14 residues. CDR3 nucleotide sequence: TGTGCCAGCAGTGAGACCGGGACAGCCTATGGCTACACCTTC. It yields the protein CASSETGTAYGYTF.

This rearrangement joins TRBV19 to TRBJ2-7, with 10 bases lining up with TRBD1. The germline V gene encodes CDR1 LNHDA and CDR2 SQIVND (reference sequence). V shed 5 bases, J shed 4 bases, and the junction held 11 bases outside the gene matches. This CDR3 region has 16 residues. This CDR3 is CASSPRTGTGVYEQYF. DNA for the CDR3: TGTGCCAGTAGTCCCCGTACCGGGACAGGGGTTTACGAGCAGTACTTC.